A selection of T cell receptor beta chains follows, all from one sample in a study of cytomegalovirus exposure and HLA in healthy donors. Libraries were prepared by immunoSEQ multiplex PCR; TCRdb keeps only in-frame clonotypes and omits some of them. The table records approximately 170,000 clones, around 75% of them present only once. Sequenced sample: PBMCs. The receptor source for this set is a male donor in good health and CMV-seronegative. Both conserved end residues are part of each CDR3. A D gene is named only where the DNA matches it firmly. Clone size is stated in some rows and not others, as once, few, many or a class when expanded.

D gene | clone size | J gene | V gene | CDR3 DNA | CDR3 protein
TRBD1 | few | TRBJ2-7 | TRBV4-2 | TGTGCCAGCAGGGGCGCGCCAAGACAGGGGATATACGAGCAGTACTTC | CASRGAPRQGIYEQYF
NA | NA | TRBJ1-1 | TRBV18 | TGTGCCAGCTCACCACTAGAGGGCTACACTGAAGCTTTCTTT | CASSPLEGYTEAFF
NA | NA | TRBJ1-1 | TRBV7-9 | TGTGCCAGCAGCGCGCCGACAGGAGGGAACACTGAAGCTTTCTTT | CASSAPTGGNTEAFF
NA | few | TRBJ1-5 | TRBV7-9 | TGTTCCAGCAGCTTAGCCCGAGCAGGGAATTGGGGTCAGCCCCAGCATTTT | CSSSLARAGNWGQPQHF
NA | NA | TRBJ2-6 | TRBV18 | TGTGCCAGCTCGCGGACAGACGGGGCCAACGTCCTGACTTTC | CASSRTDGANVLTF
NA | NA | TRBJ2-5 | TRBV5-1 | TGCGCCAGCAGCTTAGGTACGGAGCAGTACTTC | CASSLGTEQYF
NA | NA | TRBJ1-6 | TRBV5-1 | TGCGCCAGCAGTCGCCAAGTAGGGGATTATAATTCACCCCTCCACTTT | CASSRQVGDYNSPLHF
NA | NA | TRBJ2-2 | TRBV7-3 | TGTGCCAGCAGCTTAACAGGGGCCGGGGAGCTGTTTTTT | CASSLTGAGELFF
NA | once | TRBJ2-7 | TRBV7-9 | TGTGCCAGCAGCTTATCGACAGAGTACGAGCAGTACTTC | CASSLSTEYEQYF
TRBD1 | NA | TRBJ1-1 | TRBV6-6 | TGTGCCAGCAGTTACCCTCAGGGGGCGCGATCTGAAGCTTTCTTT | CASSYPQGARSEAFF
TRBD2 | NA | TRBJ2-3 | TRBV10-2 | TGCGCCAGCACTAGGACTAGCGGGGACACAGATACGCAGTATTTT | CASTRTSGDTDTQYF
NA | NA | TRBJ2-1 | TRBV7-6 | TGTGCCAGCAGCTTAGGATCGAGCTCCTACAATGAGCAGTTCTTC | CASSLGSSSYNEQFF
NA | once | TRBJ2-7 | TRBV7-9 | TGTGCCAGCAGCTTATTCGGGGATACCTACGAGCAGTACTTC | CASSLFGDTYEQYF
TRBD2 | few | TRBJ2-3 | TRBV9 | TGTGCCAGCAGCGCGGGACTAGCGGGAGATACGCAGTATTTT | CASSAGLAGDTQYF
TRBD1 | NA | TRBJ2-5 | TRBV6-5 | TGTGCCAGCAGCAGGACAGGGGATATGAAGACCCAGTACTTC | CASSRTGDMKTQYF
NA | NA | TRBJ1-4 | TRBV9 | TGTGCCAGCAGCGTAAAAGCGTACGCGGAAAAACTGTTTTTT | CASSVKAYAEKLFF
NA | few | TRBJ2-3 | TRBV2 | TGTGCCAGCAGCGGCAGGTTATGGGATACGCAGTATTTT | CASSGRLWDTQYF
NA | NA | TRBJ1-1 | TRBV5-1 | TGCGCCAGCAGCTTGTTAGGGGACACTGAAGCTTTCTTT | CASSLLGDTEAFF
TRBD2 | NA | TRBJ2-5 | TRBV7-3 | TGTGCCAGCAGCTCTTCCGGACTAGCGCAAGAGACCCAGTACTTC | CASSSSGLAQETQYF
TRBD1 | NA | TRBJ1-2 | TRBV6-5 | TGTGCCAGCAGCCGGGACAGGGGGATCCCTCGTGGCTACACCTTC | CASSRDRGIPRGYTF
NA | NA | TRBJ2-1 | TRBV14 | TGTGCCAGCAGCCAAGTTAGTTACAATGAGCAGTTCTTC | CASSQVSYNEQFF
TRBD2 | few | TRBJ2-1 | TRBV14 | TGTGCCAGCAGCCGTCACGGTGCGCGGGAGGCCTCCTACAATGAGCAGTTCTTC | CASSRHGAREASYNEQFF
NA | NA | TRBJ2-7 | TRBV7-2 | TGTGCCAGCAGCTTAACCCCTTTAAGCGCGACCTACGAGCAGTACTTC | CASSLTPLSATYEQYF
NA | NA | TRBJ2-1 | TRBV2 | TGTGCCAGCAGTTCCCAGGGGGGAGGTAACAATGAGCAGTTCTTC | CASSSQGGGNNEQFF
TRBD2 | NA | TRBJ2-1 | TRBV7-9 | TGTGCCAGCAGCGACTGGACTAGCGGGAGGGTCGTCGATGAGCAGTTCTTC | CASSDWTSGRVVDEQFF
TRBD1 | NA | TRBJ2-2 | TRBV27 | TGTGCCAGCAGTTTACGACAGGGGGAATTCACCGGGGAGCTGTTTTTT | CASSLRQGEFTGELFF
NA | NA | TRBJ1-3 | TRBV18 | TGTGCCAGCTCACCAGCCAGGCAAATCTCTGGAAACACCATATATTTT | CASSPARQISGNTIYF
NA | NA | TRBJ1-2 | TRBV19 | TGTGCCAGTAGGTACCAGGGAGGCGGCTACACCTTC | CASRYQGGGYTF
NA | once | TRBJ2-5 | TRBV4-3 | TGCGCCAGCAGCCAAGGTTACAGGGCCGGGGGGGAGACCCAGTACTTC | CASSQGYRAGGETQYF
NA | once | TRBJ1-2 | TRBV7-9 | TGTGCCAGCACTAAAGGGACGGGGGATAACTATGGCTACACCTTC | CASTKGTGDNYGYTF
TRBD2 | NA | TRBJ2-4 | TRBV7-2 | TGTGCCAGGACTAGCGGGAGGGCCGAGTGGAACATTCAGTACTTC | CARTSGRAEWNIQYF
TRBD2 | NA | TRBJ2-1 | TRBV11-2 | TGTGCCAGCAGCCCGCCGGGGGGGGGCGAATCAGGGGAGCAGTTCTTC | CASSPPGGGESGEQFF
TRBD1 | once | TRBJ1-1 | TRBV19 | TGTGCCAGTAGAAGCACAGGGGTCCCTGTTGAAGCTTTCTTT | CASRSTGVPVEAFF
TRBD1 | NA | TRBJ1-2 | TRBV29-1 | TGCAGCGTTGTGTACCGGACAGGGTATGGCTACACCTTC | CSVVYRTGYGYTF
TRBD2 | few | TRBJ2-7 | TRBV4-1 | TGCGCCAGCAGCCAAGACGGGACTACCTACGAGCAGTACTTC | CASSQDGTTYEQYF
NA | NA | TRBJ2-5 | TRBV6-6 | TGTGCCAGCAGTTACTCGGGCAGGGTGAAGGAGACCCAGTACTTC | CASSYSGRVKETQYF
NA | NA | TRBJ2-5 | TRBV2 | TGTGCCAGCACCCGGAGCCTACAAGAGACCCAGTACTTC | CASTRSLQETQYF
NA | NA | TRBJ1-6 | TRBV7-9 | TGTGCCAGCAGCTTACCACGGGATAATTCACCCCTCCACTTT | CASSLPRDNSPLHF
NA | NA | TRBJ2-3 | TRBV5-8 | TGTGCCAGCAGCTTGCTTGCGGGGCCCACAGATACGCAGTATTTT | CASSLLAGPTDTQYF
NA | NA | TRBJ1-4 | TRBV7-8 | TGTGCCAGCAGCTTCACAGTTAATGAAAAACTGTTTTTT | CASSFTVNEKLFF